This T cell receptor (beta chain) was retrieved from a study of blood T cell repertoires in COVID-19. TCRdb keeps only in-frame clones here, not all; method: immunoSEQ multiplex PCR. The sample has about 350,000 clones; roughly 87% are singletons. The source of this sequence is a woman in her sixties with COVID-19, enrolled during active disease. The sequenced material came from peripheral blood.

DNA of the CDR3: TGTGCCAGCCACGAGCCCGGGACTAGGGGTATCTACGAGCAGTACTTC. Protein: CASHEPGTRGIYEQYF. The V gene is TRBV5-8, the J gene TRBJ2-7; 8 bases agree with TRBD2. The junction had 15 bases not matched to a gene; V was cut back by 7 bases and J by 3 bases. From germline, CDR1 is SGHTS and CDR2 YDEGEE. The CDR3 totals 16 residues.